A selection of T cell receptor beta chains follows, all from one sample in a study of cytomegalovirus exposure and HLA in healthy donors. Some clones are missing from TCRdb's copy, which holds only in-frame ones; the method was immunoSEQ multiplex PCR. Of some 180,000 clones detected, over 70% appear once; the ten largest clones hold roughly 3.7%. The specimen was PBMCs. The receptors were sampled from a woman in her fifties or sixties in good health and CMV-seropositive. Each CDR3 is given with its conserved first and last residue. A D gene is named only where the DNA matches it firmly. Clone size is given for some rows only: seen once, a few or many times, or a class if the clone is expanded.

TRBV14,.,15,.,TRBJ2-2,TGTGCCAGCAGCCAAGATCAGGGTTTCACCGGGGAGCTGTTTTTT,CASSQDQGFTGELFF
TRBV7-2,.,16,.,TRBJ2-7,TGTGCCAGCATCGGCACCTTGACCGGGGGGCCCTACGAGCAGTACTTC,CASIGTLTGGPYEQYF
TRBV6-1,.,16,.,TRBJ2-2,TGTGCCAGCAGTGATTACGGAGGGCTCAAACCCGGGGAGCTGTTTTTT,CASSDYGGLKPGELFF
TRBV7-9,.,16,.,TRBJ1-1,TGTGCCAGCAGCTTAGGGGGAACTGACAGGCCTACTGAAGCTTTCTTT,CASSLGGTDRPTEAFF
TRBV18,.,15,few,TRBJ2-1,TGTGCCAGCTCACCGGTTACAGGGACGACCAATGAGCAGTTCTTC,CASSPVTGTTNEQFF
TRBV7-3,.,15,.,TRBJ2-2,TGTGCCAGCAGCTCCCAGGGGAGTGGGACCGGGGAGCTGTTTTTT,CASSSQGSGTGELFF
TRBV11-1,TRBD2,16,.,TRBJ2-1,TGTGCCAGCAGCTCCTCGACTAGCGGGAGGGGGGGTGAGCAGTTCTTC,CASSSSTSGRGGEQFF
TRBV9,TRBD1,15,.,TRBJ1-5,TGTGCCAGCAGCGTATCGACAGGGCTCAATCAGCCCCAGCATTTT,CASSVSTGLNQPQHF
TRBV19,TRBD1,14,.,TRBJ2-2,TGTGCCTCCTCCGGGACAGCGAACACCGGGGAGCTGTTTTTT,CASSGTANTGELFF
TRBV30,TRBD1,16,.,TRBJ2-1,TGTGCCTGGACACGGGGGAATACAGGGGGCTTGGATGAGCAGTTCTTC,CAWTRGNTGGLDEQFF
TRBV7-3,TRBD1,16,.,TRBJ2-1,TGTGCCAGCAGCATACAGACAGGGGCGGGATACAATGAGCAGTTCTTC,CASSIQTGAGYNEQFF
TRBV10-1,TRBD1,16,once,TRBJ1-2,TGCGCCAGCCCCATGCCAGGACAGGGGGTAAACTATGGCTACACCTTC,CASPMPGQGVNYGYTF
TRBV15,TRBD2,15,.,TRBJ2-7,TGTGCCACCAGCAGAGGGCGGGGGGACTCCTACGAGCAGTACTTC,CATSRGRGDSYEQYF
TRBV9,TRBD2,18,.,TRBJ2-1,TGTGCCAGCAGCGTAGCCCCGGGACTAGCGGGGAGCTACAATGAGCAGTTCTTC,CASSVAPGLAGSYNEQFF
TRBV5-1,.,13,.,TRBJ2-5,TGCGCCAGCAGGAGGTCGGACCAAGAGACCCAGTACTTC,CASRRSDQETQYF
TRBV27,TRBD1,16,once,TRBJ2-7,TGTGCCAGCAGTGGTGACAGGGGCGACCCTTCCCACGAGCAGTACTTC,CASSGDRGDPSHEQYF
TRBV28,.,15,few,TRBJ2-7,TGTGCCAGCAGTAGATCGACATCAGGGCCCTACGAGCAGTACTTC,CASSRSTSGPYEQYF
TRBV5-6,.,12,once,TRBJ1-2,TGTGCCAGCAGCTTCAATTTTGATGGCTACACCTTC,CASSFNFDGYTF
TRBV7-2,.,17,.,TRBJ1-5,TGTGCCAGCAGCTTGGAGGCGTTACTGTATAGCAATCAGCCCCAGCATTTT,CASSLEALLYSNQPQHF
TRBV28,.,16,once,TRBJ1-6,TGTGCCAGCAGTTTGGATAGCAGCTCCTATAATTCACCCCTCCACTTT,CASSLDSSSYNSPLHF
TRBV6-1,.,15,once,TRBJ2-3,TGTGCCAGCAGTGAAGGGGGACTCCTCACAGATACGCAGTATTTT,CASSEGGLLTDTQYF
TRBV29-1,.,13,once,TRBJ2-5,TGCAGCGTTGAAGATGGGGGCAAAGAGACCCAGTACTTC,CSVEDGGKETQYF
TRBV6-1,TRBD2,18,.,TRBJ2-3,TGTGCCAGCAGTGAAGGGGGGACTAGCGGGGCTAGCACAGATACGCAGTATTTT,CASSEGGTSGASTDTQYF
TRBV11-3,TRBD1,14,few,TRBJ2-7,TGTGCCAGCAGCTTATCGGGACAGTCTTACGAGCAGTACTTC,CASSLSGQSYEQYF
TRBV28,TRBD2,16,.,TRBJ2-3,TGTGCCACCTCTGGCGGGGGAGGTTGGGCCACAGATACGCAGTATTTT,CATSGGGGWATDTQYF
TRBV19,.,14,.,TRBJ2-4,TGTGCCAGTAGTAGGCAACGGACATCAAACAGTCAGTACTTC,CASSRQRTSNSQYF
TRBV5-8,.,17,.,TRBJ2-2,TGTGCCAGCAGCTTAACCCTACAGGGGACTTACACCGGGGAGCTGTTTTTT,CASSLTLQGTYTGELFF
TRBV7-2,TRBD2,15,.,TRBJ2-7,TGTGCCAGCAGCATAGGACTAGCGGGATCCTACGAGCAGTACTTC,CASSIGLAGSYEQYF
TRBV13,TRBD1,16,.,TRBJ1-2,TGTGCCAGCAGCTTAGGCGTGGACAGGGACAACTATGGCTACACCTTC,CASSLGVDRDNYGYTF
TRBV6-1,TRBD2,13,.,TRBJ2-3,TGTGCCAGCACCCCGCCTAGCGGAGATACGCAGTATTTT,CASTPPSGDTQYF
TRBV6-5,.,15,.,TRBJ1-5,TGTGCCAGCAGTTACTCCCGGTATAGCAATCAGCCCCAGCATTTT,CASSYSRYSNQPQHF
TRBV6-5,.,15,.,TRBJ2-5,TGTGCCAGCAGTAATTGGAGGGGGGGCCAGGAGACCCAGTACTTC,CASSNWRGGQETQYF
TRBV7-3,.,16,once,TRBJ2-4,TGTGCCAGCAGCAAACAGGTATGGTGGGCCAAAAACATTCAGTACTTC,CASSKQVWWAKNIQYF
TRBV11-1,.,16,.,TRBJ2-1,TGTGCCAGCAGCTTAGCGGGGACTCCACCGTTCAATGAGCAGTTCTTC,CASSLAGTPPFNEQFF
TRBV6-4,.,17,.,TRBJ2-3,TGTGCCAGCAGACTCCCCTGGGTCGTTCCTTCGGGAGATACGCAGTATTTT,CASRLPWVVPSGDTQYF
TRBV2,TRBD1,13,.,TRBJ1-1,TGTGCCAGCAGTGGACAGGGTGACACTGAAGCTTTCTTT,CASSGQGDTEAFF
TRBV7-9,TRBD1,18,few,TRBJ1-5,TGTGCCAGCAGCTTAGAAGGTAGTTGGGGACAGGGTAATCAGCCCCAGCATTTT,CASSLEGSWGQGNQPQHF
TRBV9,TRBD1,13,few,TRBJ1-3,TGTGCCAGCACAGGGACAGGGGGAAACACCATATATTTT,CASTGTGGNTIYF
TRBV5-1,.,15,.,TRBJ2-2,TGCGCCAGCAGCTTGAAGGCAGGGGACACCGGGGAGCTGTTTTTT,CASSLKAGDTGELFF
TRBV11-2,TRBD1,17,.,TRBJ2-3,TGTGCCAGCAGCTCCAAGGGACAGGGGGCGAAGAAAGATACGCAGTATTTT,CASSSKGQGAKKDTQYF
TRBV5-5,TRBD1,14,.,TRBJ2-7,TGTGCCAGCAGCTCGTTGACAGGGCGCTACGAGCAGTACTTC,CASSSLTGRYEQYF
TRBV7-2,TRBD2,15,.,TRBJ2-1,TGTGCCAGCAGCCCCCAGTGGACTAGCGTAGGTGAGCAGTTCTTC,CASSPQWTSVGEQFF
TRBV6-5,.,13,.,TRBJ2-1,TGTGCCAGCAGTTCCGGGACATACAATGAGCAGTTCTTC,CASSSGTYNEQFF
TRBV5-6,.,13,.,TRBJ2-2,TGTGCCAGCAGCTGGACATACACCGGGGAGCTGTTTTTT,CASSWTYTGELFF
TRBV5-1,.,13,.,TRBJ2-7,TGCGCCAGCAGCTTGGCGGGAAGCTACGAGCAGTACTTC,CASSLAGSYEQYF
TRBV7-6,TRBD2,15,.,TRBJ2-7,TGTGCCAGCAGCCTTAGCGGGAGCGTGCCCTACGAGCAGTACTTC,CASSLSGSVPYEQYF
TRBV23-1,.,15,few,TRBJ2-5,TGCGCCAGCAGTCAACTGGAGAAAAACCAAGAGACCCAGTACTTC,CASSQLEKNQETQYF
TRBV5-4,TRBD2,14,.,TRBJ2-1,TGTGCCAGCAGCTTGCGGGAGGAATACAATGAGCAGTTCTTC,CASSLREEYNEQFF
TRBV7-3,.,11,.,TRBJ1-1,TGTGCCAGCAGCGCGGGCGCTGCAGCTTTCTTT,CASSAGAAAFF
TRBV18,.,18,.,TRBJ1-1,TGTGCCAGCTCACCCGCAGCGGGGGTGGCTTTTGATAACCCTGAAGCTTTCTTT,CASSPAAGVAFDNPEAFF
TRBV5-1,.,14,.,TRBJ1-2,TGCGCCAGCAGCCAGGCCGGGGGTAACTATGGCTACACCTTC,CASSQAGGNYGYTF
TRBV30,.,15,.,TRBJ2-2,TGTGCCTGGAGTGTCGGGAATAATATTTTTGGGGAGCTGTTTTTT,CAWSVGNNIFGELFF
TRBV7-2,.,13,.,TRBJ2-7,TGTGCCAGCAGCTTACAGCAGGGGTTCGAGCAGTACTTC,CASSLQQGFEQYF
TRBV2,TRBD1,15,.,TRBJ2-1,TGTGCCAGCAGTGAATTGGGACAGGGGTTCGATGAGCAGTTCTTC,CASSELGQGFDEQFF